These 16 T cell receptor beta chains share one sample of origin, sequenced in a study of OX40 agonist ivuxolimab in advanced cancers. The table came from immunoSEQ multiplex PCR; TCRdb's copy has only in-frame clones and leaves some out. The sample records about 85,000 clones, just over 85% being singletons. The source was CD4+ or CD8+ T cells sorted from blood, collected in a trial of the OX40 agonist ivuxolimab. The source is an adult with an advanced solid tumor such as melanoma, head and neck, liver or kidney cancer.

This chain links TRBV30 with TRBJ2-5, with D uncertain. Between the trimmed V and J ends, which lost 3 bases and 4 bases, there was a span of 9 bases. Germline CDR1 GTSNPN, CDR2 SVGIG (reference sequence). There are 12 residues in the CDR3. CDR3 nucleotides: TGTGCCTGGAGCGAGCTCGGAGAGACCCAGTACTTC. This codes for CAWSELGETQYF.

The chain couples TRBV6-1 to TRBJ2-7; D tentatively reads TRBD1 or TRBD2 (5 bases each). V was trimmed by 5 bases and J by 1 base, leaving 12 bases between them. This CDR3 has 14 amino acids. Germline lookup yields CDR1 MNHNS and CDR2 SASEGT. Here the CDR3 DNA reads TGTGCCAGCAGTTCGTGGGACGGGTCCTACGAGCAGTACTTC. Translating gives CASSSWDGSYEQYF.

V usage is TRBV5-4 and J usage is TRBJ1-2, with a possible D match to TRBD1 (5 bases). V shed 0 bases and J shed 5 bases, with 14 bases lying between them. The CDR3 is made up of 15 amino acids. CDR1 and CDR2 (germline): SGHNT, YYREEE (reference sequence). CDR3 sequence (DNA): TGTGCCAGCAGCTTGGCCTGGGCAGGGAGTTATGGCTACACCTTC. Its protein is CASSLAWAGSYGYTF.

The CDR3 is CAWSVRDRSNQPQHF. For the CDR3, the DNA is TGTGCCTGGAGTGTACGGGACAGAAGCAATCAGCCCCAGCATTTT. The V and J genes are TRBV30 and TRBJ1-5, with 7 bases fitting TRBD1. The CDR3 runs 15 residues. CDR1 and CDR2 from the germline V gene are GTSNPN and SVGIG (reference sequence). V dropped 0 bases and J dropped 1; count of bases not matched to a gene: 3.

Written as DNA, the CDR3 is TGCAGCGTTGGACGGTTCGAAGAGACCCAGTACTTC. Amino acids: CSVGRFEETQYF. The chain has TRBV29-1 and TRBJ2-5; D is ambiguous. Germline lookup yields CDR1 SQVTM and CDR2 ANQGSEA. Trimming cost V 4 bases and J 3 bases, with 9 bases left between them. The CDR3 runs to 12 residues.

The chain couples TRBV28 to TRBJ1-5; TRBD1 agrees at 11 bases. The CDR3 loop spans 16 amino acids. The V gene's germline CDR1 is MDHEN and CDR2 SYDVKM. V trimming: 5 bases; J trimming: 3 bases; junction bases outside the gene matches: 6. The CDR3 coding sequence is TGTGCCAGCAGTCCTCTGGGACAGGGGGTCAATCAGCCCCAGCATTTT. Its protein product is CASSPLGQGVNQPQHF.

The chain carries TRBV28 and TRBJ1-5; TRBD1 is a possible D gene (6 bases). Per germline, CDR1 MDHEN and CDR2 SYDVKM. The CDR3 is 14 residues long. V was shortened by 7 bases and J by 2 bases, with 12 bases between the two germline ends. CDR3 nucleotides: TGTGCCAGCACTGGGGGGGGGCGCAATCAGCCCCAGCATTTT. Translated: CASTGGGRNQPQHF.

The CDR3 nucleotides are TGTGCCAGCAGCCAGGGGAGGGCCGGGGAGCTGTTTTTT. Translating it yields CASSQGRAGELFF. The V and J genes are TRBV2 and TRBJ2-2; weak D call: TRBD2 (7 bases). There are 13 residues in the CDR3. The germline V and J ends were trimmed by 6 bases and 6 bases, with 11 bases remaining between them. Germline CDR1 SNHLY, CDR2 FYNNEI.

The chain recombines TRBV6-1 with TRBJ1-5; D uncertain. Trimming cost V 1 base and J 6 bases, with 4 bases left between them. CDR1 and CDR2 (germline): MNHNS, SASEGT. This CDR3 has 12 amino acids. For the CDR3, the DNA is TGTGCCAGCAGTGAAGGGGGTCAGCCCCAGCATTTT. Translating it yields CASSEGGQPQHF.

Only a few counts were recorded for this clone. The chain employs TRBV7-7 and TRBJ1-1; no firm D call. This CDR3 is 13 amino acids long. Germline loops: CDR1 SSHAT, CDR2 FNYEAQ (reference sequence). V was shortened by 6 bases and J by 3 bases, with 11 bases between the two germline ends. The CDR3 nucleotides read TGTGCCAGCAGTGTTACCAAGGACACTGAAGCTTTCTTT. This gives the protein CASSVTKDTEAFF.

This clone came up once. The chain is built from TRBV2 and TRBJ2-1; weak D call: TRBD1 (6 bases). The CDR3 runs to 16 residues. From germline, CDR1 is SNHLY and CDR2 FYNNEI. V lost 0 bases and J lost 5, with 14 bases in between. Written as DNA, the CDR3 is TGTGCCAGCAGTGAAGCCATAGGGGGAAAGGACAATGAGCAGTTCTTC. Residues: CASSEAIGGKDNEQFF.

This clone has just one count. This sequence joins TRBV2 and TRBJ2-7; perhaps TRBD2 as D (5 bases). The CDR3 extends over 13 amino acids. V was clipped by 6 bases and J by 0 bases, with 9 bases between them. Germline values: CDR1 SNHLY, CDR2 FYNNEI. The chain's CDR3 is CASRVDSSYEQYF. CDR3 nucleotides: TGTGCCAGCAGAGTGGACTCCTCCTACGAGCAGTACTTC.

V usage is TRBV19 and J usage is TRBJ1-5; D is unclear. The CDR3 has 14 amino acids. The V gene's germline CDR1 is LNHDA and CDR2 SQIVND (reference sequence). With 6 bases removed from V and 0 bases from J, the gap between germline ends came to 9 bases. The CDR3 DNA reads TGTGCCAGTAGACCCTTGGGTAGCAATCAGCCCCAGCATTTT. Its protein is CASRPLGSNQPQHF.

The CDR3, as DNA: TGTGCCAGCAGCGCATACGAACCGGGACATCGGCATTTCTTT. Encoded protein: CASSAYEPGHRHFF. The J gene is TRBJ1-1, the V gene TRBV9, with a weak D call TRBD1 (6 bases). CDR3 length equals 14 residues. Trimming pared 3 bases from V and 13 bases from J, leaving 22 bases between. Germline CDR1 reads SGDLS; CDR2 reads YYNGEE.

This clone appeared once. The chain links TRBV25-1 to TRBJ2-7; perhaps D is TRBD1 or TRBD2 (5 bases each). Germline CDR1 reads MGHDK; CDR2 reads SYGVNS. This CDR3 has 16 amino acids. Trimming took off 2 bases at V and 0 bases at J, with 14 bases between the two ends. CDR3 sequence reads: CASSEGAGTPSYEQYF. In nucleotides, the CDR3 is TGTGCCAGCAGTGAAGGGGCAGGGACGCCCTCCTACGAGCAGTACTTC.

The chain carries TRBV12-5 and TRBJ2-7; D perhaps matches TRBD1 (7 bases). Germline V CDR1 and CDR2: LGHNT, FRNRAP. The ends were cut back, 1 base at V and 7 bases at J, with 26 bases in the middle. CDR3 length: 18 residues. CDR3 coding DNA: TGTGCTAGTGGTTTGGCCTATACCAGGGGGGAAACGGGCATTGAGCAGTACTTC. This codes for CASGLAYTRGETGIEQYF.